Listed here are 18 T cell receptor beta chains from one sample, sequenced in a study of blood T cell repertoires in COVID-19. Using immunoSEQ multiplex PCR, the repertoire was profiled, and TCRdb retains in-frame clones only, with some absent. Of fewer than 450,000 clones listed, less than 95% are singletons. The sequenced sample was PBMCs or T cells enriched from blood (not recorded which). The receptors come from a man aged 18 to 29 who had recovered from COVID-19.

The chain is built from TRBV7-3 and TRBJ1-1; 9 positions agree with TRBD1. V lost 5 bases to trimming and J lost 1 base; unmatched junction nucleotides: 5. The germline CDR1 and CDR2 sequences are SGHTA and FQGTGA. The CDR3 extends over 15 amino acids. The CDR3 region has the DNA TGTGCCAGCAGCCGACAGGGGGGTACGAACACTGAAGCTTTCTTT. Residues: CASSRQGGTNTEAFF. The full variable domain, rest sourced from reference TRBV7-3 and TRBJ1-1, is GAGVSQTPSNKVTEKGKYVELRCDPISGHTALYWYRQSLGQGPEFLIYFQGTGAADDSGLPNDRFFAVRPEGSVSTLKIQRTERGDSAVYLCASSRQGGTNTEAFFGQGTRLTVV.

The chain carries TRBV7-2 and TRBJ1-5; no clear D. Trimming removed 0 bases at V and 1 base at J, with 10 bases between. The CDR3 is 16 residues long. Germline V CDR1 and CDR2: SGHTA, FQGNSA. CDR3 region: CASSLAGGRSNQPQHF. CDR3 DNA sequence: TGTGCCAGCAGCTTAGCAGGAGGGAGGAGCAATCAGCCCCAGCATTTT.

The rearrangement uses TRBV5-8 and TRBJ1-1; 7 bases are shared with TRBD1. This CDR3 contains 14 residues. Per germline, CDR1 SGHTS and CDR2 YDEGEE. Trimming cost V 0 bases and J 2 bases; bases outside gene matches: 1. Here the CDR3 reads CASSLGDSNTEAFF. The DNA of the CDR3 is TGTGCCAGCAGCTTGGGGGACAGTAACACTGAAGCTTTCTTT.

This clone was counted once. The chain joins TRBV3-1 (or the pseudogene TRBV3-2) to TRBJ1-2; D possibly corresponds to TRBD1 (6 bases). Per the germline V gene, CDR1 is LGHDT and CDR2 is YNNKEL (reference sequence). The CDR3 sequence is 13 residues long. Trimming cost V 4 bases and J 5 bases, with 11 bases left between them. CDR3: CASSPGERYGYTF. The CDR3 nucleotides are TGTGCCAGCAGCCCAGGGGAGAGATATGGCTACACCTTC.

This chain connects TRBV7-6 to TRBJ2-7, with D hard to call. Germline-derived CDR1 and CDR2 are SGHVS and FNYEAQ. V dropped 4 bases and J dropped 6 bases, with 22 bases sitting between them. CDR3 size: 16 residues. Here the CDR3 reads CASSSESPSITTEQYF. The CDR3 nucleotides read TGTGCCAGCAGCTCCGAGAGCCCATCGATAACCACCGAGCAGTACTTC.

The chain combines TRBV19 with TRBJ1-6, with D uncertain. The CDR3 is 17 amino acids. CDR1 and CDR2 from the germline V gene are LNHDA and SQIVND (reference sequence). Trimming pared 3 bases from V and 8 bases from J, leaving 20 bases between. The CDR3 DNA follows: TGTGCCAGTAGTATTCGCCAGTTATACACCAAAGATTCACCCCTCCACTTT. Amino acid sequence: CASSIRQLYTKDSPLHF.

V and J are TRBV2 and TRBJ2-7; D might be TRBD1 (5 bases). Germline values: CDR1 SNHLY, CDR2 FYNNEI. Trimming shortened V by 2 bases and J by 4 bases, and 18 bases separated the two germline ends. The CDR3 covers 16 residues. The CDR3 sequence: CASSEPGREFAYEQYF. In DNA, the CDR3 is TGTGCCAGCAGTGAACCCGGCAGGGAATTTGCTTACGAGCAGTACTTC.

The chain has TRBV28 and TRBJ2-1, with 11 bases aligning to TRBD2. Germline assignment: CDR1 MDHEN and CDR2 SYDVKM. The V segment lost 6 bases and the J segment 7 bases; nucleotides outside the gene matches: 8. This CDR3 has 15 amino acids. The DNA for the CDR3 is TGTGCCAGCAGCTTAGCGGGAGGGCCGGAAAATGAGCAGTTCTTC. It yields the protein CASSLAGGPENEQFF.

This chain connects TRBV10-3 to TRBJ2-3; D is possibly TRBD1 (5 bases). This CDR3 is 15 amino acids long. Germline values: CDR1 ENHRY, CDR2 SYGVKD. V lost 6 bases, J lost 1 base, and 14 bases lay in between. CDR3 loop: CAISGWGGGTDTQYF. The CDR3 bases are TGTGCCATCAGCGGATGGGGCGGAGGCACAGATACGCAGTATTTT.

The chain recombines TRBV11-2 with TRBJ1-4; a possible D gene is TRBD1 (6 bases). CDR1 and CDR2 (germline): SGHAT, FQNNGV. The CDR3 totals 16 residues. Trimming stripped 0 bases from V and 8 bases from J, with 16 bases between. Written as DNA, the CDR3 is TGTGCCAGCAGCTTAGATCGACAGGCAAGGGGGGAAAAACTGTTTTTT. This translates into CASSLDRQARGEKLFF.

J is TRBJ2-7 and V is TRBV10-1; the match to TRBD1 covers 7 bases. Losses at the gene ends were 6 bases for V and 3 bases for J; bases not matched to a gene: 11. Germline V gene lookup returns CDR1 WNHNN and CDR2 SYGVQD (reference sequence). The CDR3 loop spans 15 amino acids. CDR3 DNA sequence: TGCGCCAGCAGCCAAATGACAGGGTTGGGCTACGAGCAGTACTTC. This gives the protein CASSQMTGLGYEQYF.

The chain couples TRBV6-5 to TRBJ1-3; D call uncertain. This CDR3 is built from 13 residues. Germline CDR1 reads MNHEY; CDR2 reads SVGAGI. Trimming left V 8 bases short and J 1 base short, with 9 bases between. For the CDR3, the DNA is TGTGCCAGCCAGGACTGGTCTGGAAACACCATATATTTT. This sequence encodes CASQDWSGNTIYF.

The chain carries TRBV19 and TRBJ1-5, with D uncertain. Trimming pared 6 bases from V and 4 bases from J, leaving 10 bases between. CDR1 and CDR2 from the germline V gene are LNHDA and SQIVND (reference sequence). The CDR3 extends over 13 amino acids. In nucleotides, the CDR3 is TGTGCCAGTAGCCCAGTTAATAATCAGCCCCAGCATTTT. It encodes CASSPVNNQPQHF.

The J gene is TRBJ1-1, the V gene TRBV30, with D possibly TRBD1 on 5 matching bases. The CDR3 contains 13 residues. Germline V gene data show CDR1 as GTSNPN and CDR2 as SVGIG (reference sequence). V was cut by 4 bases and J by 3 bases, with 12 bases left in between. DNA of the CDR3: TGTGCCTGGACAGGGCATTCGGACACTGAAGCTTTCTTT. This sequence encodes CAWTGHSDTEAFF. The full variable domain, its missing parts supplied by reference TRBV30 and TRBJ1-1, is SQTIHQWPATLVQPVGSPLSLECTVEGTSNPNLYWYRQAAGRGLQLLFYSVGIGQISSEVPQNLSASRPQDRQFILSSKKLLLSDSGFYLCAWTGHSDTEAFFGQGTRLTVV.

The chain carries TRBV5-6 and TRBJ2-5; 7 bases fit TRBD2. This CDR3 contains 14 residues. The germline gives CDR1 SGHDT, CDR2 YYEEEE. The V segment lost 0 bases and the J segment 5 bases; nucleotides outside the gene matches: 4. The CDR3 reads CASSLGLAWETQYF. CDR3 coding DNA: TGTGCCAGCAGCTTGGGACTAGCTTGGGAGACCCAGTACTTC.

The V and J genes are TRBV4-1 and TRBJ1-1, with D uncertain. Trimming removed 1 base from V and 0 bases from J, with 9 bases in between. This CDR3 has 15 amino acids. Germline CDR1 MGHRA, CDR2 YSYEKL. The CDR3 loop reads CASSQGPQLNTEAFF. The CDR3, as DNA: TGCGCCAGCAGCCAAGGGCCACAGCTGAACACTGAAGCTTTCTTT.

Details on this clone: Other DNA sequences from this sample encode an identical CDR3 as well. The genes are TRBV12-3 or TRBV12-4 and TRBJ1-6; maybe TRBD1 (6 bases). The CDR3 runs 13 residues. Trimming cost V 6 bases and J 7 bases, with 10 bases left between them. CDR3 sequence (DNA): TGTGCCAGCAGCTCGACAGGCAATTCACCCCTCCACTTT. It specifies CASSSTGNSPLHF.

This chain links TRBV28 with TRBJ2-2; 12 bases match TRBD2. With 0 bases clipped from V and 9 bases from J, the junction kept 5 bases outside the gene matches. This CDR3 is 16 amino acids long. Germline V lookup: CDR1 MDHEN, CDR2 SYDVKM. DNA of the CDR3: TGTGCCAGCAGTTTATGGCTAGCGGGAGGGTCCCGGGAGCTGTTTTTT. This codes for CASSLWLAGGSRELFF.